The sequence of this TCR beta chain was determined in a study of cytomegalovirus exposure and HLA in healthy donors. With 2 bases removed from V and 4 bases from J, the gap between germline ends came to 5 bases. From germline, CDR1 is SNHLY and CDR2 FYNNEI. The CDR3 has 12 residues. The PCR ran on 60 Vbeta and 13 Jbeta primers. Produced via immunoSEQ multiplex PCR; TCRdb's table is partial and in-frame only. Of approximately 190,000 clones in the sample, roughly 74% were seen once. Sequenced material: PBMCs. The receptor was derived from a woman in her 30s in good health and CMV-seropositive. This rearrangement joins TRBV2 to TRBJ1-2; D gene ambiguous. The CDR3, as DNA: TGTGCCAGCAGTGAAAACATCTATGGCTACACCTTC. Amino acid sequence: CASSENIYGYTF. Full variable domain (missing parts from reference TRBV2 and TRBJ1-2): EPEVTQTPSHQVTQMGQEVILRCVPISNHLYFYWYRQILGQKVEFLVSFYNNEISEKSEIFDDQFSVERPDGSNFTLKIRSTKLEDSAMYFCASSENIYGYTFGSGTRLTVV.